This is a list of T cell receptor beta chains from one sample in a study of T cell repertoires in cytomegalovirus infection. TCRdb analysed the reads with MiXCR anew, one entry per CDR3 protein. The sample shows about 200,000 distinct CDR3 sequences, 8.5% to 10% of them seen only once. The sample taken for sequencing was PBMCs. The origin of the receptors is a human donor in good health (CMV status not recorded). Some clones in this sample may be carry-over from other donors' samples. Both conserved end residues are part of each CDR3. D genes are given only for firm matches. Clone size, where shown, is once, few, many, or a class for clones that have expanded.

d_call clone_size j_call v_call cdr3_nt cdr3_aa
- few TRBJ2-3 TRBV4-3 TGCGCCAGCAGCCAGGAGCCAACTAGCCGAGATACGCAGTATTTT CASSQEPTSRDTQYF
TRBD1 few TRBJ2-7 TRBV20-1 TGCAGTTTCTCCCGAGACAGGACAGGATACGAGCAGTACTTC CSFSRDRTGYEQYF
- - TRBJ2-1 TRBV28 TGTGCCAGCAGTTCCCCCAACTCCTACAATGAGCAGTTCTTC CASSSPNSYNEQFF
- few TRBJ2-5 TRBV7-6 TGTGCCAGCAGCCCGTCCCAGAGGGGATCGGAGACCCAGTACTTC CASSPSQRGSETQYF
TRBD1 many TRBJ1-1 TRBV20-1 TGCAGTGCCTCGGGACAGGACACTGAAGCTTTCTTT CSASGQDTEAFF
TRBD2 many TRBJ2-3 TRBV12-3/TRBV12-4 TGTGCCAGCAGTTGGTCGGGAGGTGCAGATACGCAGTATTTT CASSWSGGADTQYF
TRBD2 many TRBJ2-3 TRBV7-2 TGTGCCAGCGGGCGGGGGAACACAGATACGCAGTATTTT CASGRGNTDTQYF
TRBD1 many TRBJ1-1 TRBV7-2 TGTGCCAGCAGCTCCTTTGGGAAGCCTTCAGGGGGCTTAAACACTGAAGCTTTCTTT CASSSFGKPSGGLNTEAFF
TRBD1 few TRBJ1-2 TRBV29-1 TGCAGCGATAGAAGACAGGGTAGCTATGGCTACACCTTC CSDRRQGSYGYTF
TRBD2 many TRBJ2-7 TRBV6-6 TGTGCCAGCAGTCGGACTAGCGGGATAAGCGAGCAGTACTTC CASSRTSGISEQYF
TRBD1 many TRBJ2-1 TRBV7-6 TGTGCCAGCAGCTCCGGCCCCTCAGACAGGGGAGTCAAGTTCTTC CASSSGPSDRGVKFF
- - TRBJ2-7 TRBV6-5 TGTGCCAGCAGTAAAACGGGCCTCTCCTACGAGCAGTACTTC CASSKTGLSYEQYF
- few TRBJ1-6 TRBV12-3/TRBV12-4 TGTGCCAGCAGTGTAGGGGGAGATAATTCACCCCTCCACTTT CASSVGGDNSPLHF
- few TRBJ2-7 TRBV5-1 TGCGCCAGCAGGGAGAGGGAGGTATCCTACGAGCAGTACTTC CASREREVSYEQYF
TRBD2 few TRBJ2-2 TRBV12-3/TRBV12-4 TGTGCCAGCAGCCTATTTAGCGGGGGGGTTAACACCGGGGAGCTGTTTTTT CASSLFSGGVNTGELFF
- many TRBJ1-5 TRBV4-3 TGCGCCAGCAGCCAAGAGGTTAGCCAGCCCCAGCATTTT CASSQEVSQPQHF
- few TRBJ1-2 TRBV6-2/TRBV6-3 TGTGCCAGCACTCAAGGGAATGGCTACACCTTC CASTQGNGYTF
- - TRBJ1-1 TRBV6-1 TGTGCCAGCAGTGAACAGTTCACTGAAGCTTTCTTT CASSEQFTEAFF
TRBD1 many TRBJ2-7 TRBV28 TGTGCCACCCAAGACGGACAGGGGAGGAACGAGCAGTACTTC CATQDGQGRNEQYF
TRBD1 many TRBJ2-1 TRBV7-2 TGTGCCAGCAGCCGGGACAGGGGGTACAATGAGCAGTTCTTC CASSRDRGYNEQFF
TRBD2 many TRBJ2-1 TRBV7-2 TGTGCCAGCAGCTTACAGCTAGCGGGAAATGAGCAGTTCTTC CASSLQLAGNEQFF
TRBD2 few TRBJ2-7 TRBV14 TGTGCCAGCAGCCAAGTCAGTCTAGCGGGAGGTGTCTACGAGCAGTACTTC CASSQVSLAGGVYEQYF
- many TRBJ1-1 TRBV7-2 TGTGCCAGCAGCTTAGCCAGCATGAACACTGAAGCTTTCTTT CASSLASMNTEAFF
TRBD2 - TRBJ2-3 TRBV20-1 TGCAGTGCTAACCTAGCGGGGAACACAGATACGCAGTATTTT CSANLAGNTDTQYF
- few TRBJ1-1 TRBV14 TGTGCCAGCAGCCCCATAGGGGGGTCTGAAGCTTTCTTT CASSPIGGSEAFF
- many TRBJ2-7 TRBV7-2 TGTGCCAGCAGCTTCGGCGGAGCCGGCTACGAGCAGTACTTC CASSFGGAGYEQYF
- few TRBJ1-5 TRBV6-2/TRBV6-3 TGTGCCAGCAGTTACTCGCCCGGGGCAAAGCCCCAGCATTTT CASSYSPGAKPQHF
TRBD1 - TRBJ1-5 TRBV20-1 TGCAGTGCCCTCGGACAGGGAAATCAGCCCCAGCATTTT CSALGQGNQPQHF
- many TRBJ2-2 TRBV6-1 TGTGCCAGCAGCTCCTTCTTATCGTCCACCGGGGAGCTGTTTTTT CASSSFLSSTGELFF
- many TRBJ2-3 TRBV29-1 TGCAGCTCCCGGGCCCGAAAAGGAGATACGCAGTATTTT CSSRARKGDTQYF
TRBD2 - TRBJ2-7 TRBV20-1 TGCAGTGCTACTGGACTAGCGGGGGTAGGGGAGCAGTACTTC CSATGLAGVGEQYF
TRBD2 few TRBJ2-7 TRBV27 TGTGCCAGCAGCCTCCGGGAGGCTTACGAGCAGTACTTC CASSLREAYEQYF
TRBD2 - TRBJ2-4 TRBV28 TGTGCCAGCAGTTTAACCGGGAGGGTAGCCAAAAACATTCAGTACTTC CASSLTGRVAKNIQYF
TRBD1 few TRBJ1-6 TRBV27 TGTGCCAGCAGTCTGAAAGGGACAGGGATTTTTAATTCACCCCTCCACTTT CASSLKGTGIFNSPLHF
TRBD1 many TRBJ1-2 TRBV28 TGTGCCAGCAGCACCGGGACAGGGGGCTATGGCTACACCTTC CASSTGTGGYGYTF
- - TRBJ2-7 TRBV29-1 TGCAGCGTTGAAGATTCGGGGGAGCAGTACTTC CSVEDSGEQYF
- few TRBJ1-2 TRBV7-6 TGTGCCAGCAGCTTAGGCCTCGGGAACCCCTATGGCTACACCTTC CASSLGLGNPYGYTF
- - TRBJ2-1 TRBV20-1 TGCAGTGCTAGCGCCGGGTACTACAATGAGCAGTTCTTC CSASAGYYNEQFF
TRBD1 many TRBJ2-2 TRBV29-1 TGCAGCGTTCGCCGGGACAGGGTAGCCGGGGAGCTGTTTTTT CSVRRDRVAGELFF
- many TRBJ2-7 TRBV7-2 TGTGCCAGCAGCCTTGGGGGGGGACAGGCCTACGAGCAGTACTTC CASSLGGGQAYEQYF
- few TRBJ1-2 TRBV4-3 TGCGCCAGCAGCCAAGATCAGTGGGTCGGTGGCTACACCTTC CASSQDQWVGGYTF
- many TRBJ2-3 TRBV12-5 TGTGCTAGTGGTTTGGTACTCGGCGGAGGGGATCCTGATACGCAGTATTTT CASGLVLGGGDPDTQYF
- - TRBJ2-1 TRBV7-9 TGTGCCAGCAGCTATATACTAGTCTACAATGAGCAGTTCTTC CASSYILVYNEQFF
TRBD2 many TRBJ2-7 TRBV7-9 TGTGCCAGCAGTCCGGGACTAGCTCCGGGGGAGCAGTACTTC CASSPGLAPGEQYF
- many TRBJ1-2 TRBV7-2 TGTGCCAGCAGCTTAGATACAGGGTTGGGCGGCTACACCTTC CASSLDTGLGGYTF
- many TRBJ1-2 TRBV12-3/TRBV12-4 TGTGCCAGCATAGGAGGGTACAGCGGCTACACCTTC CASIGGYSGYTF
- many TRBJ2-7 TRBV7-2 TGTGCCAGCAGCCCACGGACAGCGTCCTACGAGCAGTACTTC CASSPRTASYEQYF
TRBD1 many TRBJ2-1 TRBV6-2/TRBV6-3 TGTGCCAGCAGCACGACCGGGACAGGTTTCAATGAGCAGTTCTTC CASSTTGTGFNEQFF
- few TRBJ2-3 TRBV15 TGTGCCACCAGCAGAGACAGGGCCGCAGATACGCAGTATTTT CATSRDRAADTQYF
- few TRBJ1-2 TRBV7-6 TGTGCCAGCAGTTACCCGAGGGGGAAGGGTAGCTATGGCTACACCTTC CASSYPRGKGSYGYTF
- few TRBJ1-3 TRBV6-2/TRBV6-3 TGTGCCAGCAGTTATGGGACTGGAAACACCATATATTTT CASSYGTGNTIYF
TRBD2 few TRBJ2-2 TRBV6-2/TRBV6-3 TGTGCCAGCAGCGGGACTAGCGGTGGAACCGGGGAGCTGTTTTTT CASSGTSGGTGELFF
- few TRBJ1-1 TRBV13 TGTGCCAGCAGCCTAGACGGGCCACTGAACACTGAAGCTTTCTTT CASSLDGPLNTEAFF
TRBD2 - TRBJ2-7 TRBV6-2/TRBV6-3 TGTGCCAGCAGTTACGGCGGGAGTCGCCACGAGCAGTACTTC CASSYGGSRHEQYF